The sequence of this TCR beta chain was determined in a study of blood T cell repertoires in COVID-19. Study in general: Italy, Spain and the United States were the sources of the convalescent and acute COVID-19 samples. Sources were T cells, B-cell-depleted T cells, or PBMCs; the material itself was cDNA or gDNA.

Patients of the Seattle cohort, enrolled during active infection, were followed longitudinally. The table came from immunoSEQ multiplex PCR; TCRdb's copy has only in-frame clones and leaves some out. This sample has more than 95,000 clones; 60% to 80% occur once, and the top ten carry over 5.5%. The germline V gene has CDR1 SEHNR and CDR2 FQNEAQ (reference sequence). The CDR3 consists of 14 residues. Trimming at V came to 8 bases and at J to 5 bases, leaving 11 bases not matched to a gene. This receptor was identified in a man older than 75 with COVID-19, enrolled during active disease. This chain connects TRBV7-9 to TRBJ2-7; 8 nucleotides align to TRBD2. The source material was peripheral blood. The CDR3 bases are TGTGCCAGCTCATTGCTAGCGGGCTTCAACGAGCAGTACTTC. Translation: CASSLLAGFNEQYF.